This T cell receptor beta chain emerged from a study of CD8 T cells in Susac syndrome. Notes on the study in general: Susac syndrome CD8+ repertoires were clonally expanded, most strongly in CD8+ TEMRA cells.

CDR3 size: 14 residues. Trimming removed 2 bases from V and 0 bases from J; junction bases left unmatched: 0. Germline CDR1 reads SQVTM; CDR2 reads ANQGSEA. As regards this clonotype: Its antigen is not known.

The authors reverse transcribed roughly 0.5 to 1 ug RNA with random hexamers. Amplification of TCR beta CDR3 across 54 Vbeta and 13 Jbeta was performed with immunoSEQ multiplex PCR. TCRdb analysed the immunoSEQ multiplex PCR reads with MiXCR anew, one entry per CDR3 protein. The data contain about 100,000 distinct CDR3 sequences, roughly 96% of them singletons. This TCR came from a human donor with Susac syndrome. Sequenced material: CD8+ T cells from PBMCs. The rearrangement links TRBV29-1 to TRBJ2-7, with 11 bases identical to TRBD2. Here the CDR3 reads CSVETSGSSYEQYF. The CDR3 DNA reads TGCAGCGTTGAAACTAGCGGGAGCTCCTACGAGCAGTACTTC.